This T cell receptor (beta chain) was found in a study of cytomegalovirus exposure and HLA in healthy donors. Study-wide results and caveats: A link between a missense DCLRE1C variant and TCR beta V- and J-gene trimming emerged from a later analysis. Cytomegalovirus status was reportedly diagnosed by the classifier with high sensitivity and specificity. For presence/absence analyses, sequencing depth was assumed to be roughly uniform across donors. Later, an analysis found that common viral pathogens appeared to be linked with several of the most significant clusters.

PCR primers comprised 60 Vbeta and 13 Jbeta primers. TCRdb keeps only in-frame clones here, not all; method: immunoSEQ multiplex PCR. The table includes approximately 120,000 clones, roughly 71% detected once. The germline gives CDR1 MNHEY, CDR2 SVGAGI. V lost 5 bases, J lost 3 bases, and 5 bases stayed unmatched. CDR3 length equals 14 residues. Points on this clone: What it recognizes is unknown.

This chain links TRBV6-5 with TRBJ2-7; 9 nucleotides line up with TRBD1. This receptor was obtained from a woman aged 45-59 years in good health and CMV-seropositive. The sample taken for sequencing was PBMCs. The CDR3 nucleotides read TGTGCCAGCAGTAAGGGACAGGGAGTCTACGAGCAGTACTTC. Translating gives CASSKGQGVYEQYF.